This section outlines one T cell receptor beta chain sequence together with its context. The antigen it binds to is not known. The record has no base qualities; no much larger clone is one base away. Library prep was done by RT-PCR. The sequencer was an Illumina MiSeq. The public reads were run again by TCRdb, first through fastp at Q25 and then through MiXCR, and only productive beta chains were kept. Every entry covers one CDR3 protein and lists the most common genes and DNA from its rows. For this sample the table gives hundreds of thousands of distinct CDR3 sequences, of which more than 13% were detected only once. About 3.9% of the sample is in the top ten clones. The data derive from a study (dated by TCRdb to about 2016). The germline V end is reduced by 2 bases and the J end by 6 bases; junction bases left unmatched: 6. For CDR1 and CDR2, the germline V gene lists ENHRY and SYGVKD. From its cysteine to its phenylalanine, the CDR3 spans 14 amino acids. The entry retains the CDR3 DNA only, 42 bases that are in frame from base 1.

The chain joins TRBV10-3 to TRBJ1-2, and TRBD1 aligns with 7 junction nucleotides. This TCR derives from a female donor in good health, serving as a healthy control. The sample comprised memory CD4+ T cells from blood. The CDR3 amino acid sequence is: CAISEQQGNDGYTF. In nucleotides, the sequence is TGTGCCATCAGTGAGCAACAGGGGAATGATGGCTACACCTTC.